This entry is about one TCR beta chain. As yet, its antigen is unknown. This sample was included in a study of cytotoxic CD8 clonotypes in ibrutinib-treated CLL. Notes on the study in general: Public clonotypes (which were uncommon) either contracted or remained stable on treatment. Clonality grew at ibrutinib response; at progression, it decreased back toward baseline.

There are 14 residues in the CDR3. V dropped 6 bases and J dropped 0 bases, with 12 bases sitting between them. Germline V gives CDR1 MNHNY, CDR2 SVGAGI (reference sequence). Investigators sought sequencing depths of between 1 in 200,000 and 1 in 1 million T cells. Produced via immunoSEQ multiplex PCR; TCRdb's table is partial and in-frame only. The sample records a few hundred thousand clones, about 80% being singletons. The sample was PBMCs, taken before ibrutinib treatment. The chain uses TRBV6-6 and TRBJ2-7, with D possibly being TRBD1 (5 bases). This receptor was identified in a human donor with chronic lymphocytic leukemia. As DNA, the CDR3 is TGTGCCAGCAGGGACCGACAGAACTCCTACGAGCAGTACTTC. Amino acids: CASRDRQNSYEQYF.